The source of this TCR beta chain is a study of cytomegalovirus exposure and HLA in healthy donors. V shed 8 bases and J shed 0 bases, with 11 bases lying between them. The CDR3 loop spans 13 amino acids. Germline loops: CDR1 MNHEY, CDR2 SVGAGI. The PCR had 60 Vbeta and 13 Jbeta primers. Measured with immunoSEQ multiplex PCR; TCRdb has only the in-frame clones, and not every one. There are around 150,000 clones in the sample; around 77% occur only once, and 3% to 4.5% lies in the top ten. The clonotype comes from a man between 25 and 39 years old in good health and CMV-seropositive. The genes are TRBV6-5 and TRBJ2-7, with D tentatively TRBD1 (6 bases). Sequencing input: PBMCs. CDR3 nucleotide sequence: TGTGCCAGCGGTGGGGGCCCCTCCTACGAGCAGTACTTC. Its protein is CASGGGPSYEQYF.